This T cell receptor beta chain came from a study of post-analysis software for immune sequencing data. To note about this clonotype: What it binds is unknown.

V lost 1 base, J lost 1 base, and 9 bases lay in between. Germline lookup yields CDR1 SGHTA and CDR2 FQGNSA. This CDR3 has 15 residues. TCR beta cDNA libraries included unique molecular identifiers. TCRdb ran MiXCR on the PCR reads and lists one entry per CDR3 protein. Found here are roughly 650,000 distinct CDR3 sequences, over 45% of them singletons; the top ten hold approximately 10%. Study results and caveats: TRBV5-6, TRBV5-1 and TRBV20-1 were among four to six TRBV segments more frequent in patients than controls.

The chain carries TRBV7-2 and TRBJ2-3; D remains unclear. The specimen was blood. The sequence was obtained from a girl aged 2 to 9 with multiple sclerosis. CDR3 region: CASSLDRRRTDTQYF. The CDR3 coding sequence is TGTGCCAGCAGCTTAGATCGTAGGCGCACAGATACGCAGTATTTT. The full variable domain, completed using reference TRBV7-2 and TRBJ2-3, is GAGVSQSPSNKVTEKGKDVELRCDPISGHTALYWYRQSLGQGLEFLIYFQGNSAPDKSGLPSDRFSAERTGGSVSTLTIQRTQQEDSAVYLCASSLDRRRTDTQYFGPGTRLTVL.